The sequence of this T cell receptor (beta chain) was determined in a study of cytomegalovirus exposure and HLA in healthy donors. Per germline, CDR1 MNHEY and CDR2 SMNVEV (reference sequence). Trimming removed 7 bases from V and 3 bases from J; junction bases left unmatched: 5. The CDR3 extends over 13 amino acids. Overall study results and limits: Most subjects' HLA-A and HLA-B alleles were reportedly predicted from TCR beta sequences.

This clone is a singleton in its sample. Its antigen is currently unknown. The donors (healthy individuals) were bone marrow donors. Donors counted as nominally healthy when sampled, yet unrecorded immune exposures were likely. PCR employed 60 Vbeta and 13 Jbeta primers. Sequencing used immunoSEQ multiplex PCR; TCRdb keeps in-frame clones, though not all of them. The repertoire holds roughly 77,000 clones, with about two thirds as singletons. The sample was PBMCs. The chain recombines TRBV27 with TRBJ1-1; 7 bases align to TRBD1. The source of this sequence is a woman aged 40 to 49 in good health and CMV-seropositive. The CDR3 region has the DNA TGTGCCAGCAATGAGGGGGCGGACACTGAAGCTTTCTTT. Residues: CASNEGADTEAFF.